These 7 T cell receptor beta chains were all obtained from the same sample, sequenced in a study of blood T cell repertoires in COVID-19. Only in-frame clones appear in the TCRdb table, and some are missing; sequencing was by immunoSEQ multiplex PCR. The sample has 330,000 or so clones, 80% to 90% seen once. The sequenced sample was peripheral blood. The receptors were sampled from a man in his thirties or forties with COVID-19, enrolled during active disease.

V is TRBV14 and J is TRBJ2-1; 7 nucleotides agree with TRBD2. Germline trimming cut 3 bases from V and 2 bases from J; bases unmatched to any gene: 10. Germline-derived CDR1 and CDR2 are SGHDN and FVKESK. This CDR3 contains 17 residues. DNA of the CDR3: TGTGCCAGCAGCCAGTTGAGCGGGGTAGGGACCTACAATGAGCAGTTCTTC. Translated, it gives CASSQLSGVGTYNEQFF.

The chain carries TRBV19 and TRBJ2-2; TRBD2 might be the D (6 bases). V lost 4 bases and J 6 bases, leaving 24 bases between the germline ends. CDR3 length: 18 amino acids. Per germline, CDR1 LNHDA and CDR2 SQIVND (reference sequence). In DNA, the CDR3 is TGTGCCAGTAGTAACCCCTTGGCCCCGGGACTCCCCGCCGGGGAGCTGTTTTTT. Amino acids: CASSNPLAPGLPAGELFF. Full variable domain (outside the CDR3, taken from reference TRBV19 and TRBJ2-2): DGGITQSPKYLFRKEGQNVTLSCEQNLNHDAMYWYRQDPGQGLRLIYYSQIVNDFQKGDIAEGYSVSREKKESFPLTVTSAQKNPTAFYLCASSNPLAPGLPAGELFFGEGSRLTVL.

The chain is built from TRBV19 and TRBJ1-1, with no clear D. This CDR3 comprises 13 residues. Germline V CDR1 and CDR2: LNHDA, SQIVND (reference sequence). V shed 8 bases and J shed 2 bases, with 12 bases lying between them. The CDR3 DNA reads as TGTGCCAGTTGGGCGGGGAGAAACACTGAAGCTTTCTTT. Its translation: CASWAGRNTEAFF.

The gene calls are TRBV2 and TRBJ2-5, with D possibly being TRBD1 (5 bases). In germline, CDR1 is SNHLY, CDR2 FYNNEI. The CDR3 consists of 14 residues. V was cut by 5 bases and J by 5 bases, with 15 bases left in between. The DNA for the CDR3 is TGTGCCAGCAGTATCAACAGGATGGGGGAGACCCAGTACTTC. Protein sequence: CASSINRMGETQYF.

The genes are TRBV3-1 (or the pseudogene TRBV3-2) and TRBJ1-2; TRBD1 aligns across 9 bases. With 4 bases clipped from V and 4 bases from J, the junction kept 7 bases outside the gene matches. CDR3 length: 15 residues. The germline CDR1 and CDR2 sequences are LGHDT and YNNKEL (reference sequence). The CDR3 loop reads CASSPRTGEVYGYTF. The CDR3 DNA sequence: TGTGCCAGCAGCCCAAGGACAGGGGAAGTCTATGGCTACACCTTC.

This chain connects TRBV28 to TRBJ1-2; 9 nucleotides agree with TRBD1. The CDR3 is 19 amino acids. Unmatched junction bases numbered 18, after V lost 4 bases and J lost 3 bases. Germline V gene sequence: CDR1 MDHEN, CDR2 SYDVKM. CDR3 nucleotide sequence: TGTGCCAGCAGTTCATACCCCATCGAACAGGGGGCGCTTGACTATGGCTACACCTTC. This translates into CASSSYPIEQGALDYGYTF.

This chain uses TRBV5-1 with TRBJ2-1; 11 bases are a match to TRBD2. CDR3 length: 15 residues. The V gene end was trimmed by 0 bases and the J gene end by 10 bases; junction bases not matched to a gene: 6. Looked up from germline, CDR1 is SGHRS and CDR2 is YFSETQ. The CDR3 sequence: CASSLVAGGPKEQFF. The CDR3 coding sequence is TGCGCCAGCAGCTTGGTAGCGGGAGGGCCAAAAGAGCAGTTCTTC.